Listed below are T cell receptor beta chains from one sample, sequenced in a study of T-cell reconstitution after alpha-beta-depleted transplantation in children. TCRdb ran MiXCR on the PCR reads and lists one entry per CDR3 protein. Of about 98,000 distinct CDR3 sequences detected, around a quarter appear once; the ten largest clones hold about a fifth. The sample here was PBMCs, taken before TCRalphabeta/CD19-depleted stem cell transplant. These receptors all come from a boy under 10 years old with acute lymphoblastic leukemia, due to receive a stem cell transplant. Both conserved end residues are part of each CDR3. A D gene is named only where the DNA matches it firmly. Expanded clones are given a class, and other clones once, few, many or no size at all.

V gene,D gene,J gene,clone size,CDR3 protein,CDR3 DNA
TRBV3-1,TRBD2,TRBJ2-5,NA,CASSQGLAGVWGETQYF,TGTGCCAGCAGCCAAGGACTAGCGGGAGTATGGGGAGAGACCCAGTACTTC
TRBV7-2,NA,TRBJ2-3,NA,CASSPLDTQYF,TGTGCCAGCAGCCCCCTGGATACGCAGTATTTT
TRBV2,TRBD1,TRBJ1-4,many,CASRDRVGSEKLFF,TGTGCCAGCAGGGACAGGGTGGGGAGTGAAAAACTGTTTTTT
TRBV6-5,TRBD2,TRBJ2-5,NA,CASSYRGLAGYQETQYF,TGTGCCAGCAGTTACCGGGGACTAGCGGGGTATCAAGAGACCCAGTACTTC
TRBV9,NA,TRBJ2-1,NA,CASSVSGGAGTYNEQFF,TGTGCCAGCAGCGTTAGCGGAGGGGCGGGGACCTACAATGAGCAGTTCTTC
TRBV5-5,NA,TRBJ2-5,NA,CASTLPGRTGTQYF,TGTGCCAGCACCCTCCCGGGCAGGACCGGGACCCAGTACTTC
TRBV5-1,TRBD2,TRBJ2-7,NA,CARSYNSGDEQYF,TGCGCCAGAAGCTATAATAGCGGGGACGAGCAGTACTTC
TRBV20-1,NA,TRBJ1-5,few,CSARRGENQPQHF,TGCAGTGCTAGAAGGGGGGAAAATCAGCCCCAGCATTTT
TRBV15,NA,TRBJ2-7,NA,CATSGGPGFNPEQYF,TGTGCTACCAGCGGAGGTCCGGGCTTCAATCCTGAGCAGTACTTC
TRBV9,TRBD1,TRBJ2-7,NA,CASSANRDRDRGEQYF,TGTGCCAGCAGCGCTAACCGGGACAGGGACCGGGGCGAGCAGTACTTC
TRBV6-4,TRBD1,TRBJ2-1,many,CASSEGQGGYNEQFF,TGTGCCAGCAGTGAGGGACAGGGGGGATACAATGAGCAGTTCTTC
TRBV4-1,TRBD2,TRBJ2-7,NA,CASSPYQTSGVEQYF,TGCGCCAGCAGCCCATACCAAACTAGCGGGGTCGAGCAGTACTTC
TRBV11-3,TRBD2,TRBJ2-1,NA,CASSSRLAGGNEQFF,TGTGCCAGCAGCTCCCGACTAGCGGGAGGGAATGAGCAGTTCTTC
TRBV3-1,NA,TRBJ2-2,few,CASSQEERRGPGELFF,TGTGCCAGCAGCCAAGAGGAGCGGAGGGGCCCCGGGGAGCTGTTTTTT
TRBV11-2,NA,TRBJ2-3,few,CASSLRLYTDTQYF,TGTGCCAGCAGCTTAAGGCTATACACAGATACGCAGTATTTT
TRBV29-1,NA,TRBJ1-5,NA,CSVEKGRQPQHF,TGCAGCGTTGAGAAAGGGAGACAGCCCCAGCATTTT
TRBV5-1,NA,TRBJ2-3,many,CASSPSQGTDTQYF,TGCGCCAGCAGCCCTTCCCAGGGGACAGATACGCAGTATTTT
TRBV6-1,TRBD2,TRBJ2-5,NA,CASSRLAEGQEIQYF,TGTGCCAGCAGCAGGCTAGCGGAGGGCCAAGAGATCCAGTACTTC
TRBV15,TRBD2,TRBJ2-7,few,CATSSGQGLAGYEQYF,TGTGCCACCAGCAGCGGTCAGGGACTAGCGGGCTACGAGCAGTACTTC
TRBV18,NA,TRBJ2-1,few,CASSPPSYNEQFF,TGTGCCAGCTCACCCCCGAGCTACAATGAGCAGTTCTTC
TRBV28,NA,TRBJ2-7,NA,CASSATVYEQYF,TGTGCCAGCAGTGCGACAGTCTACGAGCAGTACTTC
TRBV24-1,TRBD2,TRBJ2-1,few,CATRRTSGANEQFF,TGTGCCACCAGGCGGACTAGCGGAGCCAATGAGCAGTTCTTC
TRBV27,NA,TRBJ1-1,NA,CASRRRGGEAFF,TGTGCCAGCCGGAGACGGGGAGGTGAAGCTTTCTTT
TRBV29-1,NA,TRBJ2-3,few,CSVFSRRGGTDTQYF,TGCAGCGTTTTCTCGCGGAGGGGGGGCACAGATACGCAGTATTTT
TRBV7-2,NA,TRBJ2-7,few,CASSLEARRGYEQYF,TGTGCCAGCAGCTTAGAGGCGCGGAGGGGCTACGAGCAGTACTTC
TRBV19,NA,TRBJ2-2,few,CASSVLGRTGELFF,TGTGCCAGTAGTGTATTAGGTCGAACCGGGGAGCTGTTTTTT
TRBV3-1,NA,TRBJ2-7,NA,CASSLRNRYYEQYF,TGTGCCAGCAGCCTAAGGAACCGATACTACGAGCAGTACTTC
TRBV4-3,NA,TRBJ2-3,many,CASSQRADTQYF,TGCGCCAGCAGCCAGCGGGCAGATACGCAGTATTTT
TRBV5-1,TRBD2,TRBJ2-5,few,CASSPTSVEATQYF,TGCGCCAGCAGCCCGACTAGCGTGGAAGCGACCCAGTACTTC